This T cell receptor (beta chain) was sequenced in a study of response to subunit inactivated influenza vaccine. TCRdb re-called the RT-PCR reads through MiXCR, storing one row per CDR3 protein. The sample contains 500,000 to 600,000 distinct CDR3 sequences, around 15% of which appear only once. This clonotype was observed a few times. Its antigen is not known. Study-level points and caveats: After each seasonal influenza vaccination, few new T cells are recruited, the authors suggested.

This CDR3 is 16 amino acids long. CDR1 and CDR2 from the germline V gene are MNHEY and SVGEGT. V lost 7 bases and J lost 3, with 16 bases in between. V usage is TRBV6-2 or TRBV6-3 and J usage is TRBJ2-6, with D possibly matching TRBD2 (5 bases). This specimen was PBMCs from blood, taken roughly 13 days after vaccination. This receptor was identified in a man in his fifties who received an inactivated influenza vaccine. The CDR3 loop reads CASTLGGTIGANVLTF. Here the CDR3 DNA reads TGTGCCAGCACTTTAGGAGGCACGATTGGGGCCAACGTCCTGACTTTC.